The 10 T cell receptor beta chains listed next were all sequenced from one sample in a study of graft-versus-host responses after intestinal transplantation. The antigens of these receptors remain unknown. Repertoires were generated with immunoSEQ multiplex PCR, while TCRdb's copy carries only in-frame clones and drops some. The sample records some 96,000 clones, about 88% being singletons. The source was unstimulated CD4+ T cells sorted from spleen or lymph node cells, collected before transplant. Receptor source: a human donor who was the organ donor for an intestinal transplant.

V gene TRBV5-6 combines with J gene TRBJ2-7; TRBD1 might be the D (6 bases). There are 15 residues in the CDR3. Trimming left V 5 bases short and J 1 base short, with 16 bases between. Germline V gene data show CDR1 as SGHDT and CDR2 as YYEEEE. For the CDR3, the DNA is TGTGCCAGCAGTTATGGACAGCACTATTCCTACGAGCAGTACTTC. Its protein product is CASSYGQHYSYEQYF.

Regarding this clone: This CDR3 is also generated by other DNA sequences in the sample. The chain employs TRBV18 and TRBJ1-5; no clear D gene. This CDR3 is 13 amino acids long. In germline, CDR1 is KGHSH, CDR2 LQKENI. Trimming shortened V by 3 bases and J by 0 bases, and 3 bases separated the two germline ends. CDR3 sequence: CASSPGSNQPQHF. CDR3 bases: TGTGCCAGCTCACCTGGTAGCAATCAGCCCCAGCATTTT.

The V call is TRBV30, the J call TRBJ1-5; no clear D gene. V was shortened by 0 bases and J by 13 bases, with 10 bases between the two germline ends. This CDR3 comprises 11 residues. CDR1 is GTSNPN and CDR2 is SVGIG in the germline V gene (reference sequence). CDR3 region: CAWSVGGEQHF. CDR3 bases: TGTGCCTGGAGTGTAGGCGGGGAACAGCATTTT.

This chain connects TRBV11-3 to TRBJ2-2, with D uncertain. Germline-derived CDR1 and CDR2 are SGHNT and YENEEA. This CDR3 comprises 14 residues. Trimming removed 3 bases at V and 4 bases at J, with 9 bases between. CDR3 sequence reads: CASSFSGSTGELFF. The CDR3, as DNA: TGTGCCAGCAGCTTCTCAGGTTCCACCGGGGAGCTGTTTTTT.

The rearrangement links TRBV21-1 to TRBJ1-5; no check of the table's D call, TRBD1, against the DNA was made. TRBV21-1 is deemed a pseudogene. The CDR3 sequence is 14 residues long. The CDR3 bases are TGTGCCAGCAACAGGACAGGAAGGAGGCAGCCCCAGCATTTT. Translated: CASNRTGRRQPQHF.

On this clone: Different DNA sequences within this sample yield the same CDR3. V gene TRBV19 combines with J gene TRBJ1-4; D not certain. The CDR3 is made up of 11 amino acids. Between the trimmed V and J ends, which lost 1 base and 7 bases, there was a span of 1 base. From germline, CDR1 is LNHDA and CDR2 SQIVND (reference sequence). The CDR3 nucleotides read TGTGCCAGTAGTATAGGTGAAAAACTGTTTTTT. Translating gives CASSIGEKLFF. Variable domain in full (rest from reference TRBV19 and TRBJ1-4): DGGITQSPKYLFRKEGQNVTLSCEQNLNHDAMYWYRQDPGQGLRLIYYSQIVNDFQKGDIAEGYSVSREKKESFPLTVTSAQKNPTAFYLCASSIGEKLFFGSGTQLSVL.

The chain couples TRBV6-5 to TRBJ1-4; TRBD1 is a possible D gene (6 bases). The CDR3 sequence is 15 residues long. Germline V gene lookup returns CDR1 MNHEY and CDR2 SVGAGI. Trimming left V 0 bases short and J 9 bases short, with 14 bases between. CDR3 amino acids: CASSYSWGAGKKLFF. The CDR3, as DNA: TGTGCCAGCAGTTACTCGTGGGGGGCCGGGAAAAAACTGTTTTTT.

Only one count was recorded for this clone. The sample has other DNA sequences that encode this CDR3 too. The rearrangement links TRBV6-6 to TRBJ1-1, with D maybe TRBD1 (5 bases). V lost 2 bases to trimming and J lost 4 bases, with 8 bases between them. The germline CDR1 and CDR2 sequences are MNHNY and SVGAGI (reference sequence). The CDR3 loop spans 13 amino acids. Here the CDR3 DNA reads TGTGCCAGCAGTTACGAGAGGGGCACTGAAGCTTTCTTT. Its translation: CASSYERGTEAFF.

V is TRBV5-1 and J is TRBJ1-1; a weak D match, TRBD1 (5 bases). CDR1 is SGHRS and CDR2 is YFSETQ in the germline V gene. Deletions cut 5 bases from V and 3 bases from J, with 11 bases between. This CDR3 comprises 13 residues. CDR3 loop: CASREQEYTEAFF. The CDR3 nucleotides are TGCGCCAGCAGGGAACAGGAATACACTGAAGCTTTCTTT.

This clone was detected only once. For the CDR3, the DNA is TGTGCCAGCAGCTTAGCGGGGAAAGCGCTTAATTCACCCCTCCACTTT. Translating gives CASSLAGKALNSPLHF. The V call is TRBV7-9, the J call TRBJ1-6; D gene unclear. CDR1 is SEHNR, CDR2 FQNEAQ, per germline (reference sequence). CDR3 length equals 16 residues. V lost 0 bases to trimming and J lost 6 bases, with 12 bases between them.